This T cell receptor beta chain was recovered during a study of T cells in Graves' hyperthyroidism and ophthalmopathy. Looking at the study overall: Peripheral blood was obtained at initial diagnosis, preceding any treatment.

This clonotype was seen only a few times. RNA transcripts gave rise to amplified TCR beta CDR3 regions. RT-PCR in the first round (using the HTBI primer set) targeted the TCR CDR3. TCRdb passed the multiplex PCR reads through MiXCR, listing each CDR3 protein once. The sample includes around 300,000 distinct CDR3 sequences, approximately 14% of them seen just once. This CDR3 is built from 16 residues. Looked up from germline, CDR1 is PRHDT and CDR2 is FYEKMQ (reference sequence). V was clipped by 3 bases and J by 4 bases; unmatched bases: 7. This chain uses TRBV13 with TRBJ2-1; 9 nucleotides match TRBD2. This sequence originates from a woman aged 50 to 60 with Graves' hyperthyroidism that later progressed to Graves' ophthalmopathy. Sequenced material: blood. CDR3 amino acids: CASSLDRLAEYNEQFF. Written as DNA, the CDR3 is TGTGCCAGCAGCTTGGACCGACTAGCGGAGTACAATGAGCAGTTCTTC.